This T cell receptor beta chain was recovered during a study of beta chain features in type 1 diabetes. Study-wide points: PCR, the amplification step, might favor shorter templates, equally in patients and controls. Junctions at VDJ sites from type 1 diabetes patients had fewer insertions and more deletions. Resolution of whether HLA type affects TCRB rearrangement was not achieved here.

The V end was cut by 1 base, the J end by 4 bases, with 8 bases between. This CDR3 has 13 residues. Germline CDR1 reads GTSNPN; CDR2 reads SVGIG (reference sequence). Points on this clone: Its antigen is not identified.

All of the isolated RNA was reverse transcribed, so expressed TCRB transcripts were sequenced. Measured with immunoSEQ multiplex PCR; TCRdb has only the in-frame clones, and not every one. The data show around 250,000 clones, 68% seen once. CD45RO/CCR7/CD25/CD127/CD95/CD27 staining was used to isolate CD4+ naive, central memory, regulatory and stem cell-like memory cells by sorting. The sequencing sample was made of naive CD4+ T cells from blood. The TCR was taken from a man aged 30 to 45 in good health. The V gene is TRBV30, the J gene TRBJ2-1, with D perhaps matching TRBD1 (5 bases). CDR3 nucleotide sequence: TGTGCCTGGAGTGGCTACAGGTACAATGAGCAGTTCTTC. It yields the protein CAWSGYRYNEQFF.